The TCR beta chain described here comes from a study of T cells after posttransplantation cyclophosphamide. Comment on this clone: Antigen unknown. Germline is not matched at one junction end, which may reflect a read error.

Notes on the study in general: TRB clonality was highly associated with recipient CMV seropositivity and reactivation. Later post-transplant blood repertoires were often dominated by donor CD8+ memory clones. Blood and skin or GI T cell repertoires showed limited TRB overlap.

The germline CDR1 and CDR2 sequences are SGHRS and YFSETQ. This CDR3 is 11 amino acids long. TCRdb's table, derived via immunoSEQ multiplex PCR, lists solely in-frame clones and lacks some. There are over 6,500 clones in the sample, none observed a single time. Treatment was busulfan-fludarabine conditioning, a marrow graft, and cyclophosphamide on days +3 and +4. Sample: PBMCs, taken after an allogeneic stem cell transplant with post-transplant cyclophosphamide. The receptor comes from a male patient aged 30 to 39 who received an allogeneic stem cell transplant from an unrelated donor, was CMV-positive, and had acute and chronic GVHD. These T cells may partly come from the graft donor. The chain employs TRBV5-1 and TRBJ2-7; D may be TRBD1 (5 bases). In DNA, the CDR3 is TGCGCCAGCCGCTTGGGGCACGAGCAGTACTTC. Its protein is CASRLGHEQYF.